Listed below are T cell receptor beta chains from one sample, sequenced in a study of blood T cells in healthy people across ages. Each CDR3 protein gets one entry after TCRdb re-called the 5' RACE reads with MiXCR. The sample records some 800,000 distinct CDR3 sequences, around 43% being singletons. The sample comprised blood. These receptor sequences come from a man in his sixties in good health. Both conserved end residues are part of each CDR3. The D gene is left open where the match is weak. Where a row states a size, it is once, few, many or the class of an expanded clone; other rows omit it.

V gene: TRBV13; clone size: -; J gene: TRBJ2-2; D gene: -; CDR3 length: 15; CDR3 protein: CASSLSVTNTGELFF; CDR3 DNA: TGTGCCAGCAGCTTAAGCGTAACGAACACCGGGGAGCTGTTTTTT
V gene: TRBV9; clone size: -; J gene: TRBJ2-5; D gene: TRBD2; CDR3 length: 17; CDR3 protein: CASSVFPGTSVTNEQYF; CDR3 DNA: TGTGCCAGCAGCGTTTTCCCCGGGACTAGCGTTACCAATGAGCAGTACTTC
V gene: TRBV29-1; clone size: -; J gene: TRBJ1-4; D gene: -; CDR3 length: 16; CDR3 protein: CSAAHTTGRTFEKLFF; CDR3 DNA: TGCAGCGCTGCGCATACTACAGGGCGAACCTTCGAAAAACTGTTTTTT
V gene: TRBV7-2; clone size: -; J gene: TRBJ2-3; D gene: TRBD2; CDR3 length: 18; CDR3 protein: CAGSLVLGSGGYTDTQYF; CDR3 DNA: TGTGCCGGCAGCTTAGTCCTCGGGAGCGGGGGGTACACAGATACGCAGTATTTT
V gene: TRBV3-1; clone size: -; J gene: TRBJ2-1; D gene: -; CDR3 length: 11; CDR3 protein: CASSEGDKQFF; CDR3 DNA: TGTGCCAGCAGCGAAGGGGACAAGCAGTTCTTC
V gene: TRBV12-3/TRBV12-4; clone size: -; J gene: TRBJ1-5; D gene: -; CDR3 length: 19; CDR3 protein: CASSIRGISVTNSNQPQHF; CDR3 DNA: TGTGCCAGCAGCATAAGGGGAATATCCGTAACAAATAGCAATCAGCCCCAGCATTTT
V gene: TRBV5-1; clone size: few; J gene: TRBJ1-2; D gene: TRBD1; CDR3 length: 17; CDR3 protein: CASSVRQGLDLNYGYTF; CDR3 DNA: TGCGCCAGCAGCGTGCGACAGGGATTAGACTTAAACTATGGCTACACCTTC
V gene: TRBV4-3; clone size: few; J gene: TRBJ1-5; D gene: -; CDR3 length: 16; CDR3 protein: CASSQEVAGANQPQHF; CDR3 DNA: TGCGCCAGCAGCCAAGAGGTCGCAGGGGCCAATCAGCCCCAGCATTTT
V gene: TRBV29-1; clone size: -; J gene: TRBJ2-5; D gene: -; CDR3 length: 13; CDR3 protein: CSAGRRLTETQYF; CDR3 DNA: TGCAGCGCCGGGCGGCGCCTAACGGAGACCCAGTACTTC
V gene: TRBV7-8; clone size: -; J gene: TRBJ2-5; D gene: -; CDR3 length: 14; CDR3 protein: CASSRDGGQEAQYF; CDR3 DNA: TGTGCCAGCAGTCGGGATGGGGGGCAAGAGGCCCAGTACTTC
V gene: TRBV20-1; clone size: -; J gene: TRBJ2-7; D gene: TRBD2; CDR3 length: 14; CDR3 protein: CSAWERGGPYEQYF; CDR3 DNA: TGCAGTGCCTGGGAGCGGGGGGGACCCTACGAGCAGTACTTC
V gene: TRBV7-8; clone size: few; J gene: TRBJ2-7; D gene: -; CDR3 length: 14; CDR3 protein: CASSLFDNAYEQYF; CDR3 DNA: TGTGCCAGCAGCTTATTCGACAATGCCTACGAGCAGTACTTC
V gene: TRBV11-2; clone size: -; J gene: TRBJ2-7; D gene: TRBD1; CDR3 length: 16; CDR3 protein: CASSLAQGTVGYEQYF; CDR3 DNA: TGTGCCAGCAGCTTAGCACAAGGGACAGTTGGCTACGAGCAGTACTTC
V gene: TRBV7-9; clone size: -; J gene: TRBJ2-3; D gene: TRBD1; CDR3 length: 15; CDR3 protein: CASSTRQGAPDTQYF; CDR3 DNA: TGTGCCAGCAGTACGAGACAGGGGGCCCCAGATACGCAGTATTTT
V gene: TRBV12-3/TRBV12-4; clone size: -; J gene: TRBJ1-4; D gene: -; CDR3 length: 14; CDR3 protein: CASSLSGGAEKLFF; CDR3 DNA: TGTGCCAGCAGTTTAAGCGGAGGGGCGGAAAAACTGTTTTTT
V gene: TRBV12-5; clone size: many; J gene: TRBJ2-7; D gene: -; CDR3 length: 12; CDR3 protein: CASGRSSYEQYF; CDR3 DNA: TGTGCTAGTGGCAGGAGCTCCTACGAGCAGTACTTC
V gene: TRBV20-1; clone size: -; J gene: TRBJ1-2; D gene: -; CDR3 length: 15; CDR3 protein: CSAPTVTGPNYGYTF; CDR3 DNA: TGCAGTGCCCCGACAGTCACTGGACCTAACTATGGCTACACCTTC
V gene: TRBV3-1; clone size: -; J gene: TRBJ1-5; D gene: -; CDR3 length: 12; CDR3 protein: CASSHRNQPQHF; CDR3 DNA: TGTGCCAGCAGCCACCGTAATCAGCCCCAGCATTTT
V gene: TRBV4-3; clone size: -; J gene: TRBJ2-3; D gene: -; CDR3 length: 17; CDR3 protein: CASSQTASVLSTDTQYF; CDR3 DNA: TGCGCCAGCAGCCAAACTGCTAGCGTTCTTAGCACAGATACGCAGTATTTT
V gene: TRBV4-3; clone size: -; J gene: TRBJ2-7; D gene: -; CDR3 length: 16; CDR3 protein: CASSQEEARGVYEQYF; CDR3 DNA: TGCGCCAGCAGCCAGGAGGAGGCGAGGGGGGTCTACGAGCAGTACTTC